The T cell receptor beta chain described here comes from a study of shared clonotypes between healthy human individuals. From germline, CDR1 is SQVTM and CDR2 ANQGSEA. The length of the CDR3 is 13 residues. Trimming took 6 bases from V and 2 from J, leaving 12 bases between them. TCRdb's table, derived via immunoSEQ multiplex PCR, lists solely in-frame clones and lacks some. The table lists about 590,000 clones, 95% to 96% of them singletons. Positive CCR7 selection of CD45RO-negative cells yielded the naive CD8 cells, and terminally differentiated effector memory CD45RA+ cells were excluded. Sequencing used naive CD8+ T cells sorted from blood. This receptor was obtained from a woman aged 25-40 years in good health. This chain joins TRBV29-1 and TRBJ2-3; D might be TRBD1 (6 bases). The CDR3 bases are TGCAGCGTGCCCGGACAGTACACAGATACGCAGTATTTT. This sequence encodes CSVPGQYTDTQYF.